This T cell receptor beta chain is drawn from a study of beta chain features in type 1 diabetes. The sequenced template was cDNA made from the entire isolated RNA. Approximately 3.6 million reads, on average, came from each naive, central memory and regulatory T cell sample. TCRdb's copy holds only in-frame clones and misses some; the assay was immunoSEQ multiplex PCR. Among about 130,000 clones listed, about a tenth were seen once. This CDR3 region has 14 residues. Germline assignment: CDR1 MNHEY and CDR2 SVGAGI. Trimming shortened V by 2 bases and J by 2 bases, and 10 bases separated the two germline ends.

This rearrangement joins TRBV6-5 to TRBJ2-7, with a weak D call TRBD1 (6 bases). Sample: central memory CD4+ T cells from blood. The sequence was obtained from a man aged 18 to 30 in good health. CDR3 sequence reads: CASSYGDTTYEQYF. CDR3 sequence (DNA): TGTGCCAGCAGTTACGGGGACACGACCTACGAGCAGTACTTC.